The 18 T cell receptor beta chains reported below all come from one sample, sequenced in a study of blood T cells in healthy people across ages. It was with a sample-barcoded 5' primer and a J-beta primer mix that a second PCR of roughly 6 to 11 cycles was run. TCRdb fed the 5' RACE reads into MiXCR, producing one record per CDR3 protein. This sample carries hundreds of thousands of distinct CDR3 sequences, 45% to 60% of them seen once, and the ten largest clones take 45% to 55%. The sequenced material came from blood. The receptors shown here come from a man between 60 and 70 years old in good health.

At least ten counts were recorded for this clonotype. The rearrangement uses TRBV27 and TRBJ1-6; 7 bases agree with TRBD1. J was trimmed by 6 bases and V by 6 bases; bases with no gene match: 5. Germline lookup yields CDR1 MNHEY and CDR2 SMNVEV (reference sequence). The CDR3 length is 14 residues. CDR3 protein: CASRNRDSNSPLHF. The CDR3 DNA is TGTGCCAGCAGAAATCGGGACAGTAATTCACCCCTCCACTTT.

V is TRBV6-2 or TRBV6-3 and J is TRBJ2-5, with 7 bases aligning to TRBD1. With the DNA end fitting TRBJ2-4 better, the J assignment may be wrong. Per germline, CDR1 MNHEY and CDR2 SVGEGT. The CDR3 runs 16 residues. CDR3 nucleotides: TGTGCCAGCAGGCCGACAGGGACCTTAGCCAAAAACATTCAGTACTTC. Translating it yields CASRPTGTLAKNIQYF.

This clonotype has just one count. The chain employs TRBV11-1 and TRBJ2-1; 7 nucleotides match TRBD2. The V segment lost 4 bases and the J segment 7 bases; nucleotides outside the gene matches: 10. In germline, CDR1 is SGHAT, CDR2 FQDESV (reference sequence). The CDR3 consists of 15 residues. The CDR3 protein is CASSWEGSPTNEQFF. The CDR3 DNA follows: TGTGCCAGCAGCTGGGAGGGGTCCCCAACAAATGAGCAGTTCTTC.

This clonotype has more than one count but fewer than ten. V gene TRBV28 combines with J gene TRBJ2-5; the match to TRBD2 covers 11 bases. With V trimmed by 4 bases and J by 11 bases, 9 bases remained unmatched. Germline V gene lookup returns CDR1 MDHEN and CDR2 SYDVKM. This CDR3 is built from 14 residues. The DNA of the CDR3 is TGTGCCAGCAGTTCCTTAGCGGGAGGGAGGGAGCAGTACTTC. Protein: CASSSLAGGREQYF.

The chain recombines TRBV28 with TRBJ1-4; TRBD1 aligns across 12 bases. The CDR3 covers 15 residues. Germline CDR1 reads MDHEN; CDR2 reads SYDVKM. J was trimmed by 8 bases and V by 6 bases; bases with no gene match: 7. CDR3 in DNA: TGTGCCAGCAGCAATCAGGGACAGGGGGCGGAAAAACTGTTTTTT. Translation gives CASSNQGQGAEKLFF.

The CDR3 sequence is CSVRPDPYEQYF. In DNA, the CDR3 is TGCAGCGTGCGACCGGACCCCTACGAGCAGTACTTC. V is TRBV29-1 and J is TRBJ2-7; D call uncertain. This CDR3 comprises 12 residues. The V end was cut by 6 bases, the J end by 2 bases, with 11 bases between. From germline, CDR1 is SQVTM and CDR2 ANQGSEA.

The rearrangement joins TRBV7-9 to TRBJ2-3; tentative D call: TRBD1 (6 bases). The CDR3 runs 12 residues. Germline CDR1 SEHNR, CDR2 FQNEAQ (reference sequence). V lost 6 bases to trimming and J lost 6 bases, with 10 bases between them. CDR3 bases: TGTGCCAGCAGAACAGGGAGTGATACGCAGTATTTT. Protein product: CASRTGSDTQYF.

The chain carries TRBV7-2 and TRBJ1-6, with TRBD1 matching 7 bases. From germline, CDR1 is SGHTA and CDR2 FQGNSA. Trimming took 5 bases from V and 3 from J; bases not matched to a gene: 7. The CDR3 extends over 16 amino acids. The CDR3 nucleotides read TGTGCCAGCAGCGGGGGGGCAGGGGGCTATAATTCACCCCTCCACTTT. This codes for CASSGGAGGYNSPLHF.

This clonotype was seen more than once but under ten times. No DNA is shown, since the ends of the CDR3 on it are uncertain; the CDR3 is the one TCRdb lists. This chain joins TRBV21-1 and TRBJ2-7; the table's D call TRBD2 went unverified against the DNA. TRBV21-1 is tagged as a pseudogene. The CDR3 length equals 24 residues, ends included. This CDR3 is CASTRIVGRGNNNVFPTQAYEQYF.

This chain connects TRBV30 to TRBJ2-7; TRBD2 matches 7 bases. Germline V gives CDR1 GTSNPN, CDR2 SVGIG (reference sequence). The V and J ends lost 1 base and 6 bases, in that order; junction bases with no gene match: 3. CDR3 size: 12 residues. CDR3 sequence reads: CAWSALAFEQYF. The CDR3 DNA follows: TGTGCCTGGAGTGCACTAGCGTTCGAGCAGTACTTC.

The rearrangement uses TRBV12-3 or TRBV12-4 and TRBJ2-5; D is perhaps TRBD1 or TRBD2 (6 bases each). Trimming left V 3 bases short and J 4 bases short, with 15 bases between. The CDR3 is 15 residues long. DNA for the CDR3: TGTGCCAGCAGTTTCTGGGGGGCGCCGGGAGAGACCCAGTACTTC. It is translated as CASSFWGAPGETQYF.

The genes are TRBV12-3 or TRBV12-4 and TRBJ1-2; unclear D gene. The CDR3 length is 13 residues. V was clipped by 3 bases and J by 8 bases, with 13 bases between them. The CDR3 region has the DNA TGTGCCAGCAGTTTGGGGAGCTCGGGAGGCTACACCTTC. It codes for CASSLGSSGGYTF.

In this sample, this clonotype turned up a few times. The V gene is TRBV11-2, the J gene TRBJ2-3; TRBD2 might be the D (5 bases). Trimming removed 5 bases from V and 2 bases from J, with 11 bases in between. The CDR3 runs 14 residues. Germline V lookup: CDR1 SGHAT, CDR2 FQNNGV. This CDR3 is CASSPERLTDTQYF. CDR3 sequence (DNA): TGTGCCAGCAGCCCTGAGCGGCTCACAGATACGCAGTATTTT.

This chain uses TRBV20-1 with TRBJ2-5; D not certain. Per germline, CDR1 DFQATT and CDR2 SNEGSKA (reference sequence). This CDR3 has 13 residues. V lost 1 base, J lost 4 bases, and 10 bases lay in between. In nucleotides, the CDR3 is TGCAGTGCTAGAGTCCCGGGTGGAGAGACCCAGTACTTC. It encodes CSARVPGGETQYF.

This clonotype was found a few times. J is TRBJ2-4 and V is TRBV4-3; a weak D match, TRBD2 (5 bases). The J call is uncertain, as TRBJ2-7 better fits the DNA end. From germline, CDR1 is LGHNA and CDR2 YSLEER. The CDR3 length is 17 residues. CDR3 in amino acids: CASSQDAVPGLNYEQYF. CDR3 nucleotide sequence: TGCGCCAGCAGCCAAGATGCGGTTCCGGGATTAAACTACGAGCAGTACTTC.

The CDR3 region has the DNA TGTGCCAGCAGCCCAGGGTACGGCTCCTACGAGCAGTACTTC. The encoded protein is CASSPGYGSYEQYF. The chain recombines TRBV14 with TRBJ2-7, with D perhaps TRBD1 (5 bases). V shed 4 bases and J shed 0 bases, with 10 bases lying between them. The germline V gene encodes CDR1 SGHDN and CDR2 FVKESK. The CDR3 consists of 14 residues.

The chain has TRBV3-1 and TRBJ2-3; perhaps TRBD2 as D (6 bases). V dropped 3 bases and J dropped 9 bases, with 13 bases sitting between them. Germline lookup yields CDR1 LGHDT and CDR2 YNNKEL (reference sequence). This CDR3 comprises 13 residues. This chain's CDR3 is CASSQVLAGTQYF. The CDR3 DNA sequence: TGTGCCAGCAGCCAGGTACTAGCAGGGACGCAGTATTTT.

This clonotype turned up a few times. The chain employs TRBV28 and TRBJ2-1; 8 bases match TRBD2. This CDR3 spans 14 amino acids. Germline V gives CDR1 MDHEN, CDR2 SYDVKM. Losses at the gene ends were 4 bases for V and 4 bases for J; bases not matched to a gene: 3. The CDR3 nucleotides read TGTGCCAGCAGTTCGCCTAGCGGGTACAATGAGCAGTTCTTC. As protein: CASSSPSGYNEQFF.